This TCR beta chain came from a study of cytomegalovirus exposure and HLA in healthy donors. The CDR3 totals 15 residues. Germline assignment: CDR1 SGHKS and CDR2 YYEKEE (reference sequence). The V gene lost 2 bases and the J gene lost 3 bases, with 14 bases spanning the gap. 60 Vbeta and 13 Jbeta primers were used in PCR. TCRdb keeps only in-frame clones here, not all; method: immunoSEQ multiplex PCR. The sample shows about 200,000 clones, around 82% of them seen only once. General observations from the study: In a later analysis, V- and J-gene trimming of beta chains associated with a DCLRE1C missense variant, replicated independently.

Everyone who donated was a healthy bone marrow donor. Of note for this clone: Its specificity is not known.

The TCR sequence derives from a woman aged 25 to 39 in good health and CMV-seronegative. The sequenced sample consisted of PBMCs. The chain recombines TRBV5-5 with TRBJ2-5; possibly TRBD2 for D (5 bases). CDR3 bases: TGTGCCAGCAGCTTACGGGATCTGGAGGAAGAGACCCAGTACTTC. Its protein is CASSLRDLEEETQYF. Drawing the rest from reference TRBV5-5 and TRBJ2-5, the complete variable domain is DAGVTQSPTHLIKTRGQQVTLRCSPISGHKSVSWYQQVLGQGPQFIFQYYEKEERGRGNFPDRFSARQFPNYSSELNVNALLLGDSALYLCASSLRDLEEETQYFGPGTRLLVL.